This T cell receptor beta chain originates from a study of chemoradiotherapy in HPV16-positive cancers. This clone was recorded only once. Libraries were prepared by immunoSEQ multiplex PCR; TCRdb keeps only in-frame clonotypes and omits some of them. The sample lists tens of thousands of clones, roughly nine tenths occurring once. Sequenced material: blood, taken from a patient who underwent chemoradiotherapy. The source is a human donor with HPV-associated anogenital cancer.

This CDR3 is CASSLDQGDTDTQYF. DNA for the CDR3: TGTGCCAGCAGCTTAGATCAGGGAGACACAGATACGCAGTATTTT. V and J are TRBV7-2 and TRBJ2-3, with D tentatively TRBD1 or TRBD2 (5 bases each). The CDR3 has 15 amino acids. CDR1 and CDR2 (germline): SGHTA, FQGNSA. Trimming stripped 1 base from V and 2 bases from J, with 10 bases between.